Below are 6 T cell receptor beta chains sequenced from a single sample in a study of blood T cells in healthy people across ages. Through a sample-barcoded 5' primer and a J-beta primer mix, a second PCR was run for about 6 to 12 cycles. Each CDR3 protein is one row after TCRdb ran MiXCR on the 5' RACE reads. The sample has roughly 730,000 distinct CDR3 sequences; more than 50% are singletons. Sequencing input: blood. The origin of the receptors is a middle-aged man in good health.

This chain connects TRBV6-5 to TRBJ2-3; tentatively, D is TRBD1 (6 bases). The CDR3 totals 15 residues. Trimming removed 4 bases from V and 4 bases from J, with 15 bases in between. Germline CDR1 is MNHEY and CDR2 is SVGAGI. CDR3 amino acids: CASSSGQGTADTQYF. Written as DNA, the CDR3 is TGTGCCAGCAGTTCGGGGCAGGGGACGGCAGATACGCAGTATTTT.

The V and J genes are TRBV14 and TRBJ1-6; the D is unclear. V lost 2 bases and J 9 bases, leaving 11 bases between the germline ends. Per germline, CDR1 SGHDN and CDR2 FVKESK. The CDR3 is made up of 14 amino acids. The CDR3 DNA reads TGTGCCAGCAGCCAACGGTCAACTACTTCACCCCTCCACTTT. Protein product: CASSQRSTTSPLHF.

This sequence joins TRBV20-1 and TRBJ2-7, with TRBD2 matching 8 bases. V dropped 4 bases and J dropped 0; count of bases not matched to a gene: 8. This CDR3 is built from 15 residues. Germline V lookup: CDR1 DFQATT, CDR2 SNEGSKA (reference sequence). The CDR3 protein is CSAILSGIGSYEQYF. As DNA, the CDR3 is TGCAGTGCTATTCTTAGCGGGATCGGCTCCTACGAGCAGTACTTC.

This rearrangement joins TRBV14 to TRBJ2-7; maybe TRBD2 (7 bases). CDR3 size: 15 residues. Germline assignment: CDR1 SGHDN and CDR2 FVKESK. With 1 base removed from V and 7 bases from J, the gap between germline ends came to 17 bases. DNA of the CDR3: TGTGCCAGCAGCCAAGGAGGGGGGGGGCGCAATGAGCAGTACTTC. As protein: CASSQGGGGRNEQYF.

This clonotype was seen only a few times. The V and J genes are TRBV20-1 and TRBJ1-2, with D tentatively TRBD1 (6 bases). The CDR3 is 12 amino acids. The V and J ends lost 8 bases and 6 bases respectively, with 16 bases between them. The germline CDR1 and CDR2 sequences are DFQATT and SNEGSKA (reference sequence). As DNA, the CDR3 is TGCAGTTTCAGATCAGGGGAACATGGCTACACCTTC. Protein: CSFRSGEHGYTF.

V gene TRBV24-1 combines with J gene TRBJ2-6; no reliable D call. CDR1 and CDR2 from the germline V gene are KGHDR and SFDVKD. V was cut by 1 base and J by 0 bases, with 6 bases left in between. This CDR3 comprises 16 residues. The DNA of the CDR3 is TGTGCCACCAGTGATTTCACGAACTCTGGGGCCAACGTCCTGACTTTC. Translation: CATSDFTNSGANVLTF.